A single sample gave rise to the 5 T cell receptor beta chains below, sequenced in a study of cytomegalovirus exposure and HLA in healthy donors (dated by TCRdb to about 2017). The receptor library was made with the immunoSEQ multiplex PCR assay. For the multiplex PCR, a mixture combining 60 forward primers for TCR Vbeta segments and 13 reverse primers for TCR Jbeta segments was used. The clones in this table, taken by TCRdb from immuneACCESS, are in-frame only. Not every clone is retained; where verified, under half of the shortfall comes from an unresolved V gene, and the cause of the rest is unknown. This sample gives around 40,000 clones in total; about 60% of them show up just once. The ten largest account for about 8.5% of the sample. The sequenced material came from PBMCs. The receptors stem from a human donor in good health.

The chain recombines TRBV6-5 with TRBJ2-5; 8 positions agree with TRBD1. This CDR3 has 14 amino acids. From germline, CDR1 is MNHEY and CDR2 SVGAGI. J was trimmed by 3 bases and V by 11 bases; bases with no gene match: 11. CDR3 bases: TGTGCCGCCGGGGGCAGGGGGCTCAAAGAGACCCAGTACTTC. Its translation: CAAGGRGLKETQYF.

This clone has more than one count but fewer than ten. V is TRBV28 and J is TRBJ2-3; 7 bases line up with TRBD1. Germline V gene sequence: CDR1 MDHEN, CDR2 SYDVKM. The J segment lost 1 base and the V segment lost 2 bases, leaving 6 bases of the junction unmatched. The CDR3 has 16 amino acids. CDR3 bases: TGTGCCAGCAGTTTAGTCCGACAGGGTGGCACAGATACGCAGTATTTT. Its protein is CASSLVRQGGTDTQYF.

This clone appeared a few times. The J gene is TRBJ1-4, the V gene TRBV11-2; 10 bases line up with TRBD1. Germline V gene lookup returns CDR1 SGHAT and CDR2 FQNNGV. After removal of 4 bases from V and 10 bases from J, the junction contained 6 bases not matched to a gene. The CDR3 length is 14 residues. The CDR3 loop reads CASSSGQGIVKLFF. In DNA form, the CDR3 reads TGTGCCAGCAGCTCGGGACAGGGGATCGTAAAACTGTTTTTT.

V gene TRBV11-2 combines with J gene TRBJ2-3; D ambiguous. Trimming cost V 3 bases and J 6 bases, with 7 bases left between them. The CDR3 loop spans 12 amino acids. Per the germline V gene, CDR1 is SGHAT and CDR2 is FQNNGV. Here the CDR3 reads CASSFSFDTQYF. The CDR3, as DNA: TGTGCCAGCAGCTTTTCTTTCGATACGCAGTATTTT.

This clone was detected only a few times. The chain recombines TRBV11-3 with TRBJ2-2, with D maybe TRBD2 (6 bases). The CDR3 totals 17 residues. Germline assignment: CDR1 SGHNT and CDR2 YENEEA. V was clipped by 2 bases and J by 5 bases, with 18 bases between them. The CDR3 DNA is TGTGCCAGCAGCTTAACTGTGGGACTGCTCTGGACCGGGGAGCTGTTTTTT. It is translated as CASSLTVGLLWTGELFF.